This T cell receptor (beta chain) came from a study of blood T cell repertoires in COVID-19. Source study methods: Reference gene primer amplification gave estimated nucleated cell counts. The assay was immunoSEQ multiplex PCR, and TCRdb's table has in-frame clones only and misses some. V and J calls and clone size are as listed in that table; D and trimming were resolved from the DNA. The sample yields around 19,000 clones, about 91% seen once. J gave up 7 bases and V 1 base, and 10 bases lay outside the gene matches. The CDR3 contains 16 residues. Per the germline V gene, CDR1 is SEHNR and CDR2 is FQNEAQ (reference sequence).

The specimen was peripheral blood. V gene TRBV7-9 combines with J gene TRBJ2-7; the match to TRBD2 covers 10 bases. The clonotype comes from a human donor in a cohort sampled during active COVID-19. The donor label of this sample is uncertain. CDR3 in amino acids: CASSLDGAGGPREQYF. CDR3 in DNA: TGTGCCAGCAGCTTAGACGGAGCGGGAGGGCCGCGAGAGCAGTACTTC.